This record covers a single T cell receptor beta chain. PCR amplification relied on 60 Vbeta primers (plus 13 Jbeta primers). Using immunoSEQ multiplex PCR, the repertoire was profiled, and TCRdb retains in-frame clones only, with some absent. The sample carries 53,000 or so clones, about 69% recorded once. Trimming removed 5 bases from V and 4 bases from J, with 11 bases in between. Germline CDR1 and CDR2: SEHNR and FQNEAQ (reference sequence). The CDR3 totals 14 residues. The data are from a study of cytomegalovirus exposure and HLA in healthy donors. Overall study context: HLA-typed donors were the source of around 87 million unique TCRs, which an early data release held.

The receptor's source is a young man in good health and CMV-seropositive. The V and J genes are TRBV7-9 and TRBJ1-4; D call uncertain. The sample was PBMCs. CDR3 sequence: CASSPRSVNEKLFF. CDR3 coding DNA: TGTGCCAGCAGCCCCCGGAGTGTTAATGAAAAACTGTTTTTT.